The rows below give T cell receptor beta chains drawn from one sample of a study of cytomegalovirus exposure and HLA in healthy donors. Data came from immunoSEQ multiplex PCR; TCRdb stores just in-frame clones and leaves some out. The top ten clones hold about 0.85% of a sample with fewer than 350,000 clones, 85% to 90% of them seen once. The sequencing sample was made of PBMCs. The source is a young woman in good health and CMV-seronegative. Each CDR3 is given with its conserved first and last residue. Each record gives: V gene, D gene, J gene, clone size, CDR3 protein, CDR3 DNA. D genes are given only for firm matches. Clone size is given for some rows only: seen once, a few or many times, or a class if the clone is expanded.

>TRBV7-8|NA|TRBJ2-3|once
CASSFAGMTSTDTQYF
TGTGCCAGCAGCTTCGCAGGGATGACTAGCACAGATACGCAGTATTTT
>TRBV29-1|TRBD2|TRBJ2-7|NA
CSVASGRFNEQYF
TGCAGCGTCGCGAGCGGGAGGTTTAACGAGCAGTACTTC
>TRBV7-2|NA|TRBJ2-7|NA
CASSSAVGGSTYEQYF
TGTGCCAGCAGCTCAGCCGTGGGGGGTAGCACCTACGAGCAGTACTTC
>TRBV9|NA|TRBJ2-7|NA
CASSPQTFSYEQYF
TGTGCCAGCAGCCCCCAGACATTCTCCTACGAGCAGTACTTC
>TRBV19|TRBD1|TRBJ1-4|NA
CASNSWGQGEKLFF
TGTGCCAGTAACTCGTGGGGACAGGGTGAAAAACTGTTTTTT
>TRBV7-9|NA|TRBJ2-7|NA
CASSSPGSSTYEQYF
TGTGCCAGCAGCTCACCAGGGTCCTCGACCTACGAGCAGTACTTC
>TRBV18|NA|TRBJ2-1|NA
CASSRPGVGNEQFF
TGTGCCAGCTCACGACCGGGAGTGGGGAATGAGCAGTTCTTC
>TRBV9|NA|TRBJ2-7|once
CASSAGVKLAYEQYF
TGTGCCAGCAGCGCAGGTGTAAAGCTTGCCTACGAGCAGTACTTC
>TRBV7-8|NA|TRBJ2-5|NA
CASSLEILYHTGGTQYF
TGTGCCAGCAGCTTAGAAATTTTATACCACACGGGTGGGACCCAGTACTTC
>TRBV6-5|TRBD2|TRBJ2-5|NA
CASRPTSGRRETQYF
TGTGCCAGCAGGCCTACTAGCGGGAGAAGAGAGACCCAGTACTTC
>TRBV29-1|NA|TRBJ2-1|NA
CSVDVRLSSSYNEQFF
TGCAGCGTTGACGTTCGACTGTCGAGCTCCTACAATGAGCAGTTCTTC
>TRBV5-1|NA|TRBJ2-1|NA
CASSLVTSNEQFF
TGCGCCAGCAGCTTGGTGACTTCCAATGAGCAGTTCTTC
>TRBV7-6|TRBD1|TRBJ2-7|many
CASSLGGQGGFYEQYF
TGTGCCAGCAGCTTAGGGGGACAGGGAGGTTTCTACGAGCAGTACTTC
>TRBV28|TRBD2|TRBJ2-7|NA
CASSFLAGTYEQYF
TGTGCCAGCAGTTTTTTAGCGGGGACCTACGAGCAGTACTTC
>TRBV9|NA|TRBJ1-6|NA
CASSVGSSLSPLHF
TGTGCCAGCAGCGTAGGCTCTTCTCTATCACCCCTCCACTTT
>TRBV5-1|NA|TRBJ1-1|NA
CASSFPGGGTEAFF
TGCGCCAGCAGCTTCCCCGGGGGGGGTACTGAAGCTTTCTTT
>TRBV6-5|TRBD1|TRBJ2-2|once
CASSPWTGGTGELFF
TGTGCCAGCAGTCCCTGGACAGGAGGCACCGGGGAGCTGTTTTTT
>TRBV4-1|TRBD1|TRBJ1-1|NA
CASSHENRGSHTEAFF
TGCGCCAGCAGCCACGAAAACAGGGGGAGTCACACTGAAGCTTTCTTT
>TRBV7-9|NA|TRBJ2-2|few
CASGRSTGELFF
TGTGCCAGCGGCCGCTCAACCGGGGAGCTGTTTTTT
>TRBV12-5|NA|TRBJ2-7|NA
CASGTGISSYEQYF
TGTGCTAGTGGAACGGGGATCTCCTCCTACGAGCAGTACTTC
>TRBV28|TRBD1|TRBJ1-2|NA
CASSTGTGGVYGYTF
TGTGCCAGCAGTACCGGGACAGGGGGCGTCTATGGCTACACCTTC
>TRBV28|TRBD1|TRBJ1-2|NA
CASTGGQYYGYTF
TGTGCCAGCACTGGGGGACAGTACTATGGCTACACCTTC
>TRBV29-1|NA|TRBJ2-2|NA
CSVRIGGPTNTGELFF
TGCAGCGTTCGCATTGGCGGGCCTACTAACACCGGGGAGCTGTTTTTT
>TRBV28|NA|TRBJ2-7|NA
CASSLPPGYEQYF
TGTGCCAGCAGTTTACCTCCAGGGTACGAGCAGTACTTC
>TRBV10-3|NA|TRBJ2-1|once
CAISSGGGSQFF
TGTGCCATCAGTAGTGGGGGGGGCTCCCAGTTCTTC
>TRBV7-2|NA|TRBJ2-3|NA
CASSSPSTDTQYF
TGTGCCAGCAGCTCCCCTAGCACAGATACGCAGTATTTT
>TRBV30|NA|TRBJ1-1|NA
CAWARTANTEAFF
TGTGCCTGGGCCCGGACAGCGAACACTGAAGCTTTCTTT
>TRBV14|NA|TRBJ2-7|NA
CASSQDWASEQYF
TGTGCCAGCAGCCAAGATTGGGCATCCGAGCAGTACTTC
>TRBV6-5|TRBD1|TRBJ2-3|NA
CASSYSDRGTQYF
TGTGCCAGCAGTTACTCCGACAGGGGGACGCAGTATTTT
>TRBV7-2|NA|TRBJ2-7|NA
CASSLGSGSSYEQYF
TGTGCCAGCAGCTTAGGGTCGGGAAGCTCCTACGAGCAGTACTTC
>TRBV28|TRBD1|TRBJ2-7|NA
CASSPGQGAYEQYF
TGTGCCAGCAGTCCCGGACAGGGGGCTTACGAGCAGTACTTC
>TRBV5-1|NA|TRBJ2-3|NA
CASSLAVVGGSPTDTQYF
TGCGCCAGCAGCTTGGCCGTTGTCGGCGGCTCTCCCACAGATACGCAGTATTTT
>TRBV19|NA|TRBJ1-4|NA
CASSIRGTNEKLFF
TGTGCCAGTAGTATTCGGGGTACTAATGAAAAACTGTTTTTT
>TRBV7-3|TRBD2|TRBJ2-7|NA
CASSEQGLAGSYEQYF
TGTGCCAGCAGCGAACAGGGACTAGCGGGATCCTACGAGCAGTACTTC
>TRBV19|TRBD1|TRBJ2-7|NA
CASRPGGTGFYEQYF
TGTGCCAGTAGGCCCGGAGGGACAGGGTTCTACGAGCAGTACTTC
>TRBV27|TRBD2|TRBJ2-5|once
CATRRGEETQYF
TGTGCCACCCGGCGGGGGGAAGAGACCCAGTACTTC
>TRBV19|NA|TRBJ2-7|NA
CASTPQGRLREQYF
TGTGCCAGTACGCCACAGGGTCGGCTACGGGAGCAGTACTTC
>TRBV6-1|TRBD1|TRBJ2-7|NA
CASSQIRDRGYEQYF
TGTGCCAGCAGCCAGATTCGGGACAGGGGCTACGAGCAGTACTTC
>TRBV4-3|NA|TRBJ1-1|NA
CASSQALGVAGNTEAFF
TGCGCCAGCAGCCAAGCGTTGGGTGTGGCGGGGAACACTGAAGCTTTCTTT
>TRBV5-1|TRBD2|TRBJ2-1|NA
CASSLYFRAGVNEQFF
TGCGCCAGCAGCTTGTACTTCCGAGCGGGAGTCAATGAGCAGTTCTTC
>TRBV9|TRBD2|TRBJ2-1|NA
CASSVDIKSGAYNEQFF
TGTGCCAGCAGCGTAGATATCAAAAGCGGGGCATACAATGAGCAGTTCTTC
>TRBV28|NA|TRBJ1-2|NA
CASSYKMTGGFYGYTF
TGTGCCAGCTCCTATAAAATGACAGGCGGATTCTATGGCTACACCTTC
>TRBV5-8|NA|TRBJ2-7|once
CASSLSASYEQYF
TGTGCCAGCAGCTTGAGTGCTAGTTACGAGCAGTACTTC
>TRBV19|NA|TRBJ2-1|NA
CASRNIPGSTAGEQFF
TGTGCCAGTCGAAATATACCGGGATCAACGGCTGGTGAGCAGTTCTTC
>TRBV6-4|TRBD1|TRBJ2-1|NA
CASSASQGWNEQFF
TGTGCCAGCAGTGCCTCACAGGGGTGGAATGAGCAGTTCTTC
>TRBV9|TRBD1|TRBJ2-7|NA
CASSVTGTGEYEQYF
TGTGCCAGCAGCGTAACCGGGACAGGGGAGTACGAGCAGTACTTC
>TRBV7-9|TRBD1|TRBJ1-1|few
CASRSPSGTGGEAFF
TGTGCCAGCAGGTCTCCCTCTGGGACAGGCGGTGAAGCTTTCTTT
>TRBV4-1|NA|TRBJ1-2|NA
CASSIQGAPNYGYTF
TGCGCCAGCAGCATCCAGGGTGCTCCCAACTATGGCTACACCTTC
>TRBV7-2|TRBD1|TRBJ1-5|few
CASSSGQFNQPQHF
TGTGCCAGCAGCTCGGGACAGTTCAATCAGCCCCAGCATTTT
>TRBV2|NA|TRBJ1-4|once
CASSEGRGIEKLFF
TGTGCCAGCAGTGAAGGCAGGGGAATTGAAAAACTGTTTTTT
>TRBV5-1|NA|TRBJ2-7|NA
CASSLAESGASYEQYF
TGCGCCAGCAGCTTGGCCGAGTCGGGAGCTTCCTACGAGCAGTACTTC
>TRBV6-7|TRBD2|TRBJ2-7|NA
CASSYSNTEIAGALYEQYF
TGTGCCAGCAGTTACTCGAACACGGAGATAGCGGGGGCACTCTACGAGCAGTACTTC
>TRBV19|TRBD2|TRBJ2-1|few
CASRTLAGGYNEQFF
TGTGCCAGTAGGACCCTAGCGGGCGGTTACAATGAGCAGTTCTTC
>TRBV15|TRBD1|TRBJ1-5|NA
CATTPARDSHNQPQHF
TGTGCCACTACCCCCGCCCGGGACAGCCATAATCAGCCCCAGCATTTT
>TRBV20-1|TRBD1|TRBJ2-7|NA
CSAGRGLEQYF
TGCAGTGCTGGCAGGGGGCTCGAGCAGTACTTC
>TRBV6-5|NA|TRBJ1-2|NA
CASSYSWAGTNYGYTF
TGTGCCAGCAGTTACTCGTGGGCAGGGACTAACTATGGCTACACCTTC
>TRBV4-3|TRBD1|TRBJ2-7|NA
CASSQMGQVGQQYF
TGCGCCAGCAGCCAAATGGGACAGGTCGGTCAGCAGTACTTC
>TRBV9|NA|TRBJ1-1|NA
CASSVGADLMNTEAFF
TGTGCCAGCAGCGTAGGGGCAGATCTTATGAACACTGAAGCTTTCTTT